The text below deals with one T cell receptor (beta chain). Other DNA sequences within the sample encode an identical CDR3. The sample belongs to a study of T cell responses to AZD1222 COVID-19 vaccine. V dropped 1 base and J dropped 7; count of bases not matched to a gene: 7. The germline CDR1 and CDR2 sequences are MGHRA and YSYEKL. This CDR3 region has 15 residues. Measured with immunoSEQ multiplex PCR; TCRdb has only the in-frame clones, and not every one. The repertoire consists of some 130,000 clones, with roughly 90% occurring once and the leading ten covering approximately 3%. The clonotype comes from an adult in good health. The V and J genes are TRBV4-1 and TRBJ1-5; 7 nucleotides line up with TRBD1. The material sequenced was peripheral blood, taken on day 0 of AZD1222 vaccination. The CDR3 region is CASSQGQGAGQPQHF. The CDR3 nucleotides read TGCGCCAGCAGCCAAGGACAGGGTGCCGGGCAGCCCCAGCATTTT.